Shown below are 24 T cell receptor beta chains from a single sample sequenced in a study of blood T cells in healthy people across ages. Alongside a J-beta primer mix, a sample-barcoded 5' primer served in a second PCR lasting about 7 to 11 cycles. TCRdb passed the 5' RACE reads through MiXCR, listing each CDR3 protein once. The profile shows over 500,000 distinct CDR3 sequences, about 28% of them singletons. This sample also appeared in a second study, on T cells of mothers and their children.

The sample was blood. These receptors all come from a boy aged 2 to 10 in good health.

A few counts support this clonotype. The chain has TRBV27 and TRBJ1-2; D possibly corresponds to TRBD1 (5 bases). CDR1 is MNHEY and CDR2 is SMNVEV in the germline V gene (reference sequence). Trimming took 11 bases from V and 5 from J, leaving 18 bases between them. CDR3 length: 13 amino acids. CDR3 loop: CASRRGTKYGYTF. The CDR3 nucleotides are TGTGCCTCCCGTCGAGGGACGAAGTATGGCTACACCTTC.

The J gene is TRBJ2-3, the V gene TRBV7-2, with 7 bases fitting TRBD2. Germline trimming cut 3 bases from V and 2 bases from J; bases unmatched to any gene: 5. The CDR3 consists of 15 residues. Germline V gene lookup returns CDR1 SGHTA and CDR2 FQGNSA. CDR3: CASSFWAGDTDTQYF. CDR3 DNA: TGTGCCAGCAGCTTTTGGGCGGGGGACACAGATACGCAGTATTTT.

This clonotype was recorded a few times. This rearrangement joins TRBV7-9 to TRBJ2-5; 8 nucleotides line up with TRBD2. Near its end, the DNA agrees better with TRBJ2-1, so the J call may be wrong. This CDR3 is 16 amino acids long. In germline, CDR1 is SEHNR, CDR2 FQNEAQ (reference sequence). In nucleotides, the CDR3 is TGTGCCAGCAGCTTAGTAGCGGGGACCCTCTACAATGAGCAGTTCTTC. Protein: CASSLVAGTLYNEQFF.

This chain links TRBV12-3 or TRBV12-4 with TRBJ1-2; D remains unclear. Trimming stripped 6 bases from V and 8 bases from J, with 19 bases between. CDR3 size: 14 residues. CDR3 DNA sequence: TGTGCCAGCAGCTCATCCCCCGGAGGGCTCGGCTACACCTTC. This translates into CASSSSPGGLGYTF.

CDR3 in amino acids: CASTGGTRSGEFF. The CDR3 nucleotides read TGTGCCAGCACCGGGGGGACCAGGAGCGGGGAGTTCTTC. V and J are TRBV7-9 and TRBJ2-1, with 7 bases fitting TRBD2. CDR1 is SEHNR, CDR2 FQNEAQ, per germline (reference sequence). The CDR3 consists of 13 residues. V lost 7 bases to trimming and J lost 14 bases; unmatched junction nucleotides: 14.

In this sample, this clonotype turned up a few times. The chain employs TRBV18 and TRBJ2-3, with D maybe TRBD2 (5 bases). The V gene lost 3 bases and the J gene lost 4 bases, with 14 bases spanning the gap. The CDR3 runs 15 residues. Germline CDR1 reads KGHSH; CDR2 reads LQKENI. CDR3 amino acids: CASSPTRTGSDTQYF. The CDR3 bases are TGTGCCAGCTCACCCACCAGGACGGGGTCAGATACGCAGTATTTT. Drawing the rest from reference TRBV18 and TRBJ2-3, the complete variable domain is NAGVMQNPRHLVRRRGQEARLRCSPMKGHSHVYWYRQLPEEGLKFMVYLQKENIIDESGMPKERFSAEFPKEGPSILRIQQVVRGDSAAYFCASSPTRTGSDTQYFGPGTRLTVL.

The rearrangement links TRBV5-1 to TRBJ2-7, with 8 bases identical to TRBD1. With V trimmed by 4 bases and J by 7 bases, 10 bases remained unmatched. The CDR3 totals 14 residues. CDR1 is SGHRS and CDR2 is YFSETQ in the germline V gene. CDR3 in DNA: TGCGCCAGCAGCGTGGGGTCGGGACAGGCTGAGCAGTACTTC. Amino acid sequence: CASSVGSGQAEQYF.

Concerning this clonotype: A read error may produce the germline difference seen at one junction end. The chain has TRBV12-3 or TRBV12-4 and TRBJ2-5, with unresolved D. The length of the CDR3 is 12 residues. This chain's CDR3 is CASSLDLETQYF. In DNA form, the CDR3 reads TGTGCCAGCAGCTTAGACTTGGAGACCCAGTACTTC.

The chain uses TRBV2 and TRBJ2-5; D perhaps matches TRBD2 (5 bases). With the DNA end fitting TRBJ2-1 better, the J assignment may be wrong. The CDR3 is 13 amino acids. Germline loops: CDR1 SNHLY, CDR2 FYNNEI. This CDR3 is CASSEDSNAEQFF. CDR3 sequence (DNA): TGTGCCAGCAGTGAGGACTCGAACGCTGAGCAGTTCTTC.

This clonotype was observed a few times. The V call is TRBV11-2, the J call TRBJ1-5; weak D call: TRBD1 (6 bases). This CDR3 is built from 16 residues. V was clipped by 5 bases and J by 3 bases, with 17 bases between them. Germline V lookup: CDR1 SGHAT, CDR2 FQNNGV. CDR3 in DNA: TGTGCCAGCAGCCAAGATGGCTGGGGGGCCAATCAGCCCCAGCATTTT. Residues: CASSQDGWGANQPQHF. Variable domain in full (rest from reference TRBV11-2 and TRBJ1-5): EAGVAQSPRYKIIEKRQSVAFWCNPISGHATLYWYQQILGQGPKLLIQFQNNGVVDDSQLPKDRFSAERLKGVDSTLKIQPAKLEDSAVYLCASSQDGWGANQPQHFGDGTRLSIL.

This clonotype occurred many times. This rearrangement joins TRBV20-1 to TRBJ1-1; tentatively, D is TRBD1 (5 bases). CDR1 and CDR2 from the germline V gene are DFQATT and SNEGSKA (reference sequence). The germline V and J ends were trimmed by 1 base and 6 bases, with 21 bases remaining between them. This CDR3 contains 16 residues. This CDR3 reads CSARVVQGGYRAEAFF. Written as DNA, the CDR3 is TGCAGTGCTAGAGTAGTCCAGGGCGGATATAGGGCTGAAGCTTTCTTT.

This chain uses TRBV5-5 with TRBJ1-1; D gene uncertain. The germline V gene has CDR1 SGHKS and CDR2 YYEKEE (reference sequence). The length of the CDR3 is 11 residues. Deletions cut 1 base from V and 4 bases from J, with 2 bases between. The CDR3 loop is CASSLTTEAFF. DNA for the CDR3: TGTGCCAGCAGCTTGACCACTGAAGCTTTCTTT.

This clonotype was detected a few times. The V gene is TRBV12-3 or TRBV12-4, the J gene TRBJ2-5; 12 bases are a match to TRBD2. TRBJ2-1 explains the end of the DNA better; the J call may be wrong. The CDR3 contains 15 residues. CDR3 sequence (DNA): TGTGCCAGCAGTGTCCTAGCGGGGGGGCCCGATGAGCAGTTCTTC. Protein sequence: CASSVLAGGPDEQFF.

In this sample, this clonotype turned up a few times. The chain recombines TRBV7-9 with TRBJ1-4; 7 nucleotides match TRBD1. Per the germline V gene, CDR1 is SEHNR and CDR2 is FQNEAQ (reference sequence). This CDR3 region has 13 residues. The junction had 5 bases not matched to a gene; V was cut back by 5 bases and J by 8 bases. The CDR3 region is CASSEGALEKLFF. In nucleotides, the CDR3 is TGTGCCAGCAGCGAGGGGGCTCTCGAAAAACTGTTTTTT.

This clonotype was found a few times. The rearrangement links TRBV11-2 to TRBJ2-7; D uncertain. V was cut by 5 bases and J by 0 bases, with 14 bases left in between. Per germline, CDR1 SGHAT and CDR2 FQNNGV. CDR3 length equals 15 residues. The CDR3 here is CASSPGLSSSYEQYF. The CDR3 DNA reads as TGTGCCAGCAGCCCTGGTCTTAGTAGCTCCTACGAGCAGTACTTC.

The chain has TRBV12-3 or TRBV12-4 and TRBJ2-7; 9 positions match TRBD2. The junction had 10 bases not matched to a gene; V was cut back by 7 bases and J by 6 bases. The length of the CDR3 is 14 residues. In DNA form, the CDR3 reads TGTGCCAGCAAGCCCGCGGGAGGGCAGGGCGAGCAGTACTTC. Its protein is CASKPAGGQGEQYF.

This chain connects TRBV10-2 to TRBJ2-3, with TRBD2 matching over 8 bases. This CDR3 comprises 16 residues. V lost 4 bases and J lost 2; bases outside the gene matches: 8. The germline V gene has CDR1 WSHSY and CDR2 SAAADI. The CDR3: CASSGEAGDYTDTQYF. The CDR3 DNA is TGCGCCAGCAGTGGAGAAGCGGGGGATTACACAGATACGCAGTATTTT.

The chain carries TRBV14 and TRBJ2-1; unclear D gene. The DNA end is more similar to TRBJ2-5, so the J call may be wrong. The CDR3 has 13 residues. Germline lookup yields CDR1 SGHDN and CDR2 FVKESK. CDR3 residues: CASSLGLVETQYF. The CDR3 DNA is TGTGCCAGCAGTCTAGGGTTGGTGGAGACCCAGTACTTC.

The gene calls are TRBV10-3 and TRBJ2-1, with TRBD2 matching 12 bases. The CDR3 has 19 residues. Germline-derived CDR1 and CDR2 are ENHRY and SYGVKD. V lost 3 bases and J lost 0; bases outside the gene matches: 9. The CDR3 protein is CAISERLAGGDNSYNEQFF. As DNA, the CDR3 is TGTGCCATCAGTGAACGGCTAGCGGGGGGGGATAACTCCTACAATGAGCAGTTCTTC.

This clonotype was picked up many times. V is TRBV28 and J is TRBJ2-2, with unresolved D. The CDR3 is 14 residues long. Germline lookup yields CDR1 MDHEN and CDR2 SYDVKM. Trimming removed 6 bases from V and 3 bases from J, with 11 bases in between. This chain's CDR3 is CASRTPLDTGELFF. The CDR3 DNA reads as TGTGCCAGCAGAACCCCGTTGGACACCGGGGAGCTGTTTTTT.

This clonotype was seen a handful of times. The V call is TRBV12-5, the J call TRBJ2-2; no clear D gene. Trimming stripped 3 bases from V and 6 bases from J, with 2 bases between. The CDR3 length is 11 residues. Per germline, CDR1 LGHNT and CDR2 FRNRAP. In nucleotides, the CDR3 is TGTGCTAGTGGTTTCCCCGGGGAGCTGTTTTTT. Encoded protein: CASGFPGELFF.

CDR3 DNA sequence: TGTGCCAGCAGCCCAGAGGGGACCAGACAGCTCTATGGCTACACCTTC. Its translation: CASSPEGTRQLYGYTF. The chain couples TRBV7-9 to TRBJ1-2, with D perhaps matching TRBD1 (5 bases). Looked up from germline, CDR1 is SEHNR and CDR2 is FQNEAQ (reference sequence). The CDR3 contains 16 residues. Trimming left V 5 bases short and J 4 bases short, with 20 bases between.

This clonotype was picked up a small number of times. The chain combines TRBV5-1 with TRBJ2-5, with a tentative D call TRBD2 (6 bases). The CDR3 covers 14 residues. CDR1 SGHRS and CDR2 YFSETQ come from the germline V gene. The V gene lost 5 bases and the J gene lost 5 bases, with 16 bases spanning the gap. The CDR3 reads CASSSGTQTETQYF. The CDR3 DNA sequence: TGCGCCAGCAGTTCCGGGACTCAAACGGAGACCCAGTACTTC.

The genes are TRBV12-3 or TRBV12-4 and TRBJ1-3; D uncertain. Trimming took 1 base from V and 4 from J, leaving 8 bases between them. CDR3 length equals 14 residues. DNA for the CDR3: TGTGCCAGCAGTTTAGGGGTCTTGGGAAACACCATATATTTT. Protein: CASSLGVLGNTIYF.